The text below deals with one T cell receptor (beta chain). What it recognizes is unknown. TCRdb keeps only in-frame clones here, not all; method: immunoSEQ multiplex PCR. The table includes about 1 million clones, roughly 75% detected once. Participating donors were healthy, HIV-negative adults free of recent acute infections or vaccinations. The sample comes from a study of shared clonotypes between healthy human individuals. Overall study: There were three CD4 naive, three CD4 memory, two CD8 naive and one CD8 memory plates per donor. Study-wide points: Clonotypes shared by all four donors outscored non-shared clonotypes in generation probability. Large depth notwithstanding, sorted-subset sequencing proved incomplete by rarefaction.

Sequencing was carried out using memory CD4+ T cells sorted from blood. Specified subset: CD45RA-negative fraction. The TCR sequence derives from a man aged 18 to 30 in good health.

The CDR3 DNA sequence: TGTGCCAGCAGTTTACTGGGGAGCAGTGTAGATTCACCCCTCCACTTT. Its translation is CASSLLGSSVDSPLHF. The genes are TRBV28 and TRBJ1-6; D call uncertain. CDR1 is MDHEN and CDR2 is SYDVKM in the germline V gene. The V and J ends lost 2 bases and 8 bases respectively, with 16 bases between them. The CDR3 is made up of 16 amino acids. The full variable domain, with the rest looked up from reference TRBV28 and TRBJ1-6, is DVKVTQSSRYLVKRTGEKVFLECVQDMDHENMFWYRQDPGLGLRLIYFSYDVKMKEKGDIPEGYSVSREKKERFSLILESASTNQTSMYLCASSLLGSSVDSPLHFGNGTRLTVT.